One T cell receptor (beta chain) is described in this entry. What it binds is unknown. The data were taken from a study of post-analysis software for immune sequencing data. Study at large: Included among the disease courses, which were recorded for the cohort, were relapsing-remitting, secondary progressive and progressive-relapsing multiple sclerosis.

Each TCR beta cDNA library carried unique molecular identifiers. A population of roughly 0.85 to 11 million T cells gave rise to about half a million cDNA molecules. TCRdb used MiXCR to reprocess the PCR reads, holding one entry per CDR3 protein. The sample has approximately 730,000 distinct CDR3 sequences; just under 30% are singletons. Study results and caveats: Normalized Chao1 diversity was significantly reduced in patients versus controls. Those samples that were prepared in the same batch co-clustered strongly by F measure.

This TCR came from a girl between 10 and 17 years old with multiple sclerosis. The sequenced sample consisted of blood.

The CDR3 bases are TGCAGTTTCCTAGCGGGAGTCGGGAATACGCAGTATTTT. Protein sequence: CSFLAGVGNTQYF. The rearrangement joins TRBV20-1 to TRBJ2-3; TRBD2 agrees at 10 bases. V dropped 8 bases and J dropped 7; count of bases not matched to a gene: 9. The CDR3 totals 13 residues. Germline lookup yields CDR1 DFQATT and CDR2 SNEGSKA (reference sequence).